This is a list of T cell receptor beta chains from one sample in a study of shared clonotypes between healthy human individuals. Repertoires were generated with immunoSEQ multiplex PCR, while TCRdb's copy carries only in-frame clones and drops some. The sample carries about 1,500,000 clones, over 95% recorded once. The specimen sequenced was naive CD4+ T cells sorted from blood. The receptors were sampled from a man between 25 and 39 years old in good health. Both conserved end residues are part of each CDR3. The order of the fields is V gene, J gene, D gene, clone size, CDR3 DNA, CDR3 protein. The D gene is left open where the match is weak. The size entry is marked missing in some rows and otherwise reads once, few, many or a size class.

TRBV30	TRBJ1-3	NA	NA	TGTGCCTGGAGTGTAGGGTTTTCTGGAAACACCATATATTTT	CAWSVGFSGNTIYF
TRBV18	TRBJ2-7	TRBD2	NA	TGTGCCAGCTCCAAGCGGGAGGGCTCCTACGAGCAGTACTTC	CASSKREGSYEQYF
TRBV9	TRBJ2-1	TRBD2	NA	TGTGCCAGCAGCGTAGCGGGACTAGCGGGAGCCTTGGGCAATGAGCAGTTCTTC	CASSVAGLAGALGNEQFF
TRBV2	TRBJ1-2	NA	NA	TGTGCCAGCAGACGCTCAGGGGCGCCAAGCTACACCTTC	CASRRSGAPSYTF
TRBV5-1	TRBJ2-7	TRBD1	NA	TGCGCCAGCAGCTTGCAGCAGGGGGTGCACGAGCAGTACTTC	CASSLQQGVHEQYF
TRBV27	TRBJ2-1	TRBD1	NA	TGTGCCAGCAGTGCCCGGACAGGGATCGATGAGCAGTTCTTC	CASSARTGIDEQFF
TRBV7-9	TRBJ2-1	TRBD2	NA	TGTGCCAGCAGCTTGGTAGCGGGAGGGCAAGTTGGCAATGAGCAGTTCTTC	CASSLVAGGQVGNEQFF
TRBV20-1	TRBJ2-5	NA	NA	TGCAGTGCTACTGGGGAGACCCAGTACTTC	CSATGETQYF
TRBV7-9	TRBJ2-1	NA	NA	TGTGCCAGCAGCTTAGGGAGTCTCCTTTACAATGAGCAGTTCTTC	CASSLGSLLYNEQFF
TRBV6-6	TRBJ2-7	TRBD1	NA	TGTGCCAGCAGTTACAAACAGGGGCCCCCCTACGAGCAGTACTTC	CASSYKQGPPYEQYF
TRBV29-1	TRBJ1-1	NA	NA	TGCAGCGTTGAAGTCGGGCCGAACACTGAAGCTTTCTTT	CSVEVGPNTEAFF
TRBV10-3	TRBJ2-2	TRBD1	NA	TGTGCCATCAGTGTGGACAGGGACACCGGGGAGCTGTTTTTT	CAISVDRDTGELFF
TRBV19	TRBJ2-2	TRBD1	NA	TGTGCCAGTACCGGGACAGGGGGCGGCGGGGAGCTGTTTTTT	CASTGTGGGGELFF
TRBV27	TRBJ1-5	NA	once	TGTGCCAGCAGTATAATGGGCAGCAATCAGCCCCAGCATTTT	CASSIMGSNQPQHF
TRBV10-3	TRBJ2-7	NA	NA	TGTGCCATCAGCCAATTGAACAGGGCCTCAAGCTACGAGCAGTACTTC	CAISQLNRASSYEQYF
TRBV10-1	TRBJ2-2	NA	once	TGCGCCACCGCTATGCGGGAAACCGGGGAGCTGTTTTTT	CATAMRETGELFF
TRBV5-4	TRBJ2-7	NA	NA	TGTGCCAGCAGCCTCTTGGCGGGTCAAGAGCAGTACTTC	CASSLLAGQEQYF
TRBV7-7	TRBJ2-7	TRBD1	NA	TGTGCCAGCAGCTTAGGGGACAGGCCATCCTACGAGCAGTACTTC	CASSLGDRPSYEQYF
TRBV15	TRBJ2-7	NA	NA	TGTGCCACCAGCAGAGACTTTCCTTCGGACGAGCAGTACTTC	CATSRDFPSDEQYF
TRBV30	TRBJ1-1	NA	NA	TGTGCCTGGAGTACCTCCCTTCATGGGGGGGACCTCACGGAAGCTTTCTTT	CAWSTSLHGGDLTEAFF
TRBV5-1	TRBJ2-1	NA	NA	TGCGCCAGCAGCTTGAAAAATGAGCAGTTCTTC	CASSLKNEQFF
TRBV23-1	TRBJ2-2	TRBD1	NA	TGCGCCAGCACCTCAAGGGACAGGCCTGGGGAGCTGTTTTTT	CASTSRDRPGELFF
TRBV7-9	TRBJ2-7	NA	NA	TGTGCCAGCAGCGGACAGTACGAGCAGTACTTC	CASSGQYEQYF
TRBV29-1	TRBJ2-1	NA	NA	TGCAGCGTTGAATTACGCCTCTCCTACAATGAGCAGTTCTTC	CSVELRLSYNEQFF
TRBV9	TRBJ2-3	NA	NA	TGTGCCAGCAGCGTAGGGGCTAGCGATCGCACAGATACGCAGTATTTT	CASSVGASDRTDTQYF
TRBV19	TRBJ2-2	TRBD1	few	TGTGCCAGTAGGATCGGAGGGACAGGGAACACCGGGGAGCTGTTTTTT	CASRIGGTGNTGELFF
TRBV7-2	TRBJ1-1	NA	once	TGTGCCAGCAGCTTAATCGGGGGGGCTTTCTTT	CASSLIGGAFF
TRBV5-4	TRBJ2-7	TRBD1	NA	TGTGCCAGCAGCTTGAAGGGGGCGATCTACGAGCAGTACTTC	CASSLKGAIYEQYF
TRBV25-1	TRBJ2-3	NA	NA	TGTGCCAGCAGTGAACTATTTAGGGAAACAGATACGCAGTATTTT	CASSELFRETDTQYF
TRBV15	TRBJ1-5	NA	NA	TGTGCCACCAGCGGCAATCAGCCCCAGCATTTT	CATSGNQPQHF
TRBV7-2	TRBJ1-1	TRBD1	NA	TGTGCCAGCAGCCCGCCCACAGGGGGTCCCGACCGTGAAGCTTTCTTT	CASSPPTGGPDREAFF
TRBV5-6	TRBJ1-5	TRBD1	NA	TGTGCCAGCAGCCGGGACAGGGTCCAGCCCCAGCATTTT	CASSRDRVQPQHF
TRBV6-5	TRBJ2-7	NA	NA	TGTGCCAGCAGCCGACGGAGGGGGGAGCAGTACTTC	CASSRRRGEQYF
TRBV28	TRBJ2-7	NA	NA	TGTGCCAGCAGTTTGGGCCCGAACTACGAGCAGTACTTC	CASSLGPNYEQYF
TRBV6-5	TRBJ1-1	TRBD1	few	TGTGCCAGCAGTTACGACAGGGGAGAAGCTTTCTTT	CASSYDRGEAFF
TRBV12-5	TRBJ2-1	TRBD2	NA	TGTGCTAGTGGTGAGACTAGCGGGAGTCTCACCTACAATGAGCAGTTCTTC	CASGETSGSLTYNEQFF
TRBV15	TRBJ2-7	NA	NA	TGTGCCACCAGCAGAGAGTATGCCTACGAGCAGTACTTC	CATSREYAYEQYF
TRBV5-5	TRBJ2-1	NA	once	TGTGCCAGCAGCCGCATTGGGGCCCTGGGGAATGAGCAGTTCTTC	CASSRIGALGNEQFF
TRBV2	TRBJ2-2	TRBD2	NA	TGTGCCAGCAGTGTAGGGACTAGCGGGAGGTTTACCGGGGAGCTGTTTTTT	CASSVGTSGRFTGELFF
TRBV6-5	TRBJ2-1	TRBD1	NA	TGTGCCAGCAGTTACTGGGACAGGGGGAGCAATGAGCAGTTCTTC	CASSYWDRGSNEQFF
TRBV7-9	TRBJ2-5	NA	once	TGTGCCAGCTCCTCGGGGGTTGAGACCCAGTACTTC	CASSSGVETQYF
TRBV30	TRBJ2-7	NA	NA	TGTGCCTGGAGTACAGGGTACGAGCAGTACTTC	CAWSTGYEQYF
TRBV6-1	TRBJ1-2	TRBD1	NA	TGTGCCAGCAGTGAAAGACAGGGGACTGGCTACACCTTC	CASSERQGTGYTF
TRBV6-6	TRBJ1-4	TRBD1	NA	TGTGCCAGCAGTCCCCTCACAGGGGGAAAACTGTTTTTT	CASSPLTGGKLFF
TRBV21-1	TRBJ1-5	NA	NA	TGTGCCAGCAGCAAAGCGGAGGGGAATAGCAATCAGCCCCAGCATTTT	CASSKAEGNSNQPQHF
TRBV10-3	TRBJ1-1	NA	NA	TGTGCCATCAGTTTATCAGGGGACACTGAAGCTTTCTTT	CAISLSGDTEAFF
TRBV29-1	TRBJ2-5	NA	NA	TGCAGCGTTCGGCTATTTCAAGAGACCCAGTACTTC	CSVRLFQETQYF
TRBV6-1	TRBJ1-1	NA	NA	TGTGCCGCACCTTCCCGGAACATGAACACTGAAGCTTTCTTT	CAAPSRNMNTEAFF
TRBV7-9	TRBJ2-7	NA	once	TGTGCCAGCAGCTTAATTGGACTCACCGGCGAGCAGTACTTC	CASSLIGLTGEQYF